The T cell receptor beta chain described here comes from a study of blood T cell repertoires in COVID-19. Across the study: Donors in the United States, Italy and Spain gave samples during acute or convalescent COVID-19.

Germline CDR1 and CDR2: SNHLY and FYNNEI. The CDR3 consists of 15 residues. The V and J ends lost 3 bases and 6 bases respectively, with 15 bases between them. Original data processing: Using reference gene primer amplification, nucleated cell counts were estimated. Generated by immunoSEQ multiplex PCR, the TCRdb table keeps only in-frame clones and is missing some. For V, J and clone size, that table is used; D and trimming come from the DNA. The sample comprises under 70,000 clones, roughly 84% of which are singletons, and about a tenth rests with the top ten. The specimen was peripheral blood. The rearrangement uses TRBV2 and TRBJ1-5, with D tentatively TRBD1 (6 bases). This receptor was taken from a woman under 30 with acute or convalescent COVID-19. This CDR3 reads CASSESMGGGQPQHF. CDR3 nucleotides: TGTGCCAGCAGTGAGTCGATGGGAGGGGGTCAGCCCCAGCATTTT.